This T cell receptor (beta chain) was retrieved from a study of radiation and T cells in renal cell carcinoma. In the study overall: Nephrectomy followed 15 Gy stereotactic body radiation by 4 weeks. Study results and caveats: No pretreatment tumor biopsies were available for baseline clonotypes. Top tumor clonotypes rose in blood 2 weeks post-radiation, then contracted.

Concerning this clone itself: Its antigen is as yet unknown.

Time point in this sample: baseline pretreatment blood. Documented treatment: 15 Gy SBRT to primary tumor, nephrectomy 4 weeks later. Blood was sampled at baseline, 2 weeks and 4 weeks after SBRT. TCRdb keeps only in-frame clones here, not all; method: immunoSEQ multiplex PCR. The data contain about 130,000 clones, nearly 90% of them seen just once; the ten biggest clones take up about 11%. The sequence came from a woman aged 45 to 65 with renal cell carcinoma. The source material was blood, sampled from a patient whose treatment included radiotherapy and nephrectomy.

The CDR3 is CASSSQRTGKIRSYNEQFF. The CDR3 DNA reads as TGTGCCAGCAGCTCACAGCGGACAGGGAAGATCAGGTCCTACAATGAGCAGTTCTTC. J is TRBJ2-1 and V is TRBV7-9; 8 nucleotides match TRBD1. V was pared by 4 bases and J by 1 base, with 15 bases of the junction left unmatched. The CDR3 spans 19 residues. Germline V gives CDR1 SEHNR, CDR2 FQNEAQ (reference sequence).